This T cell receptor beta chain emerged from a study of graft-versus-host responses after intestinal transplantation. As for the study in general: Grafts that recipients had were multivisceral, liver-intestinal, or isolated intestinal transplants. Uniformly, recipients were administered anti-thymocyte globulin induction with subsequent tacrolimus and steroids for around three years.

From germline, CDR1 is LNHNV and CDR2 YYDKDF (reference sequence). The junction had 10 bases not matched to a gene; V was cut back by 6 bases and J by 5 bases. There are 16 residues in the CDR3. The study's findings and limits: High graft-versus-host to host-versus-graft clonal ratios were seen in allografts of patients with graft-donor T cell macrochimerism. Among circulating GvH clones, peak levels were associated with early post-transplant declines in HvG clones.

A note on this clone: Antigen specificity is unknown.

Using immunoSEQ multiplex PCR, the repertoire was profiled, and TCRdb retains in-frame clones only, with some absent. The sample comprises 35,000 to 45,000 clones, roughly 89% of which are singletons, and 7% to 7.5% rests with the top ten. This receptor was taken from a human patient who received an intestinal transplant, so some T cells may come from the graft donor. The sequencing used PBMCs, collected roughly 270 days after transplant. This chain joins TRBV15 and TRBJ1-4; 9 bases align to TRBD1. CDR3 residues: CATSITPGQGNEKLFF. The CDR3 DNA reads as TGTGCCACCAGTATTACCCCGGGACAGGGAAATGAAAAACTGTTTTTT.